These 31 T cell receptor beta chains originate from one sample sequenced in a study of blood T cell repertoires in COVID-19. Measured with immunoSEQ multiplex PCR; TCRdb has only the in-frame clones, and not every one. The repertoire holds hundreds of thousands of clones, with roughly 90% as singletons. Sequencing input: PBMCs or T cells enriched from blood (not recorded which). The receptor source for this set is a woman aged 45 to 65 who had recovered from COVID-19.

This chain connects TRBV5-8 to TRBJ2-5; TRBD1 might be the D (7 bases). Deletions cut 0 bases from V and 5 bases from J, with 14 bases between. The CDR3 is 15 amino acids. Germline assignment: CDR1 SGHTS and CDR2 YDEGEE. Written as DNA, the CDR3 is TGTGCCAGCAGCTTGGATGGAGGGGGCGGTGAGACCCAGTACTTC. This encodes CASSLDGGGGETQYF.

The V gene is TRBV7-9, the J gene TRBJ2-6, with TRBD1 as a possible D gene (6 bases). This CDR3 is built from 17 residues. With 0 bases removed from V and 1 base from J, the gap between germline ends came to 10 bases. Germline assignment: CDR1 SEHNR and CDR2 FQNEAQ (reference sequence). CDR3 bases: TGTGCCAGCAGCTTAGCAGGGGGTGAGTCTGGGGCCAACGTCCTGACTTTC. This codes for CASSLAGGESGANVLTF.

CDR3 nucleotides: TGTGCCAGCAGTCCCGGGACAGCACTCACCGCCGGGGAGCTGTTTTTT. It yields the protein CASSPGTALTAGELFF. The V gene is TRBV2, the J gene TRBJ2-2, with TRBD1 matching 7 bases. Per germline, CDR1 SNHLY and CDR2 FYNNEI. CDR3 length: 16 amino acids. The trim removed 5 bases at V and 6 bases at J, leaving 12 bases unmatched.

The rearrangement links TRBV4-1 to TRBJ2-1; D remains ambiguous. CDR3 length: 16 residues. Germline V CDR1 and CDR2: MGHRA, YSYEKL. The V gene lost 0 bases and the J gene lost 4 bases, with 13 bases spanning the gap. The DNA for the CDR3 is TGCGCCAGCAGCCAAGATCAACCAAATCGGTACAATGAGCAGTTCTTC. It yields the protein CASSQDQPNRYNEQFF.

This clone was seen a few times. The chain uses TRBV5-4 and TRBJ2-7, with 8 nucleotides matching TRBD1. The germline V gene has CDR1 SGHNT and CDR2 YYREEE (reference sequence). V was clipped by 0 bases and J by 3 bases; unmatched bases: 5. The length of the CDR3 is 15 residues. The CDR3 DNA is TGTGCCAGCAGCTTGGGGGGACAGGACCGCTACGAGCAGTACTTC. As protein: CASSLGGQDRYEQYF.

The genes are TRBV5-4 and TRBJ2-3; tentatively, D is TRBD1 (5 bases). V lost 2 bases and J lost 1, with 5 bases in between. Germline V lookup: CDR1 SGHNT, CDR2 YYREEE (reference sequence). CDR3 length equals 13 residues. Here the CDR3 reads CASSFRGTDTQYF. DNA for the CDR3: TGTGCCAGCAGCTTCAGGGGCACAGATACGCAGTATTTT.

The rearrangement uses TRBV7-9 and TRBJ2-1, with 7 bases lining up with TRBD1. The junction had 10 bases not matched to a gene; V was cut back by 4 bases and J by 4 bases. The germline V gene encodes CDR1 SEHNR and CDR2 FQNEAQ (reference sequence). The CDR3 totals 16 residues. Here the CDR3 DNA reads TGTGCCAGCAGCTCAGATCCGGGACAGAGTTACAATGAGCAGTTCTTC. Its protein is CASSSDPGQSYNEQFF.

The V call is TRBV7-8, the J call TRBJ1-1; 7 bases match TRBD1. Germline CDR1 reads SGHVS; CDR2 reads FQNEAQ. The CDR3 length is 14 residues. The V and J ends lost 5 bases and 4 bases, in that order; junction bases with no gene match: 7. The CDR3 protein is CASSEDRRSTEAFF. The CDR3, as DNA: TGTGCCAGCAGCGAGGACAGGCGGAGCACTGAAGCTTTCTTT.

The CDR3: CASSLALAPDTQYF. In DNA form, the CDR3 reads TGTGCCAGCAGCTTAGCGTTAGCACCAGATACGCAGTATTTT. V usage is TRBV7-2 and J usage is TRBJ2-3; no firm D call. The germline gives CDR1 SGHTA, CDR2 FQGNSA. The CDR3 has 14 amino acids. The V end was cut by 0 bases, the J end by 4 bases, with 8 bases between. The full variable domain, completed using reference TRBV7-2 and TRBJ2-3, is GAGVSQSPSNKVTEKGKDVELRCDPISGHTALYWYRQSLGQGLEFLIYFQGNSAPDKSGLPSDRFSAERTGGSVSTLTIQRTQQEDSAVYLCASSLALAPDTQYFGPGTRLTVL.

V and J are TRBV7-2 and TRBJ1-2; 10 bases map to TRBD1. V lost 5 bases and J lost 6; bases outside the gene matches: 6. Germline loops: CDR1 SGHTA, CDR2 FQGNSA. The CDR3 has 14 residues. The CDR3 DNA reads TGTGCCAGCAGCCGGGGACAGGGGACGGATGGCTACACCTTC. The encoded protein is CASSRGQGTDGYTF.

J is TRBJ2-3 and V is TRBV19; a possible D gene is TRBD1 (6 bases). Germline loops: CDR1 LNHDA, CDR2 SQIVND (reference sequence). The CDR3 has 15 amino acids. V was clipped by 7 bases and J by 6 bases, with 20 bases between them. This CDR3 is CASTLQGPGGDTQYF. CDR3 DNA sequence: TGTGCCAGTACCCTACAGGGACCTGGTGGGGATACGCAGTATTTT. Variable domain in full (rest from reference TRBV19 and TRBJ2-3): DGGITQSPKYLFRKEGQNVTLSCEQNLNHDAMYWYRQDPGQGLRLIYYSQIVNDFQKGDIAEGYSVSREKKESFPLTVTSAQKNPTAFYLCASTLQGPGGDTQYFGPGTRLTVL.

V gene TRBV28 combines with J gene TRBJ1-6, with 8 nucleotides matching TRBD1. The CDR3 loop spans 15 amino acids. Germline loops: CDR1 MDHEN, CDR2 SYDVKM. The V gene end was trimmed by 4 bases and the J gene end by 7 bases; junction bases not matched to a gene: 6. The CDR3 here is CASSSLTGDNSPLHF. The CDR3 coding sequence is TGTGCCAGCAGTTCCCTGACAGGGGACAATTCACCCCTCCACTTT.

The CDR3 spells CASSRHQGTNSYNEQFF. As DNA, the CDR3 is TGTGCCAGCAGCCGGCATCAAGGGACTAACTCCTACAATGAGCAGTTCTTC. The chain recombines TRBV7-9 with TRBJ2-1, with 7 bases that match TRBD2. Germline V gene lookup returns CDR1 SEHNR and CDR2 FQNEAQ (reference sequence). This CDR3 is built from 17 residues. V dropped 5 bases and J dropped 0; count of bases not matched to a gene: 10.

The chain couples TRBV27 to TRBJ2-2, with 11 bases that match TRBD1. There are 16 residues in the CDR3. The germline CDR1 and CDR2 sequences are MNHEY and SMNVEV (reference sequence). The V gene end was trimmed by 8 bases and the J gene end by 6 bases; junction bases not matched to a gene: 11. In nucleotides, the CDR3 is TGTGCCAGCTGTCGCCGGGACAGGGGGTCGGCCGGGGAGCTGTTTTTT. It yields the protein CASCRRDRGSAGELFF.

The chain combines TRBV6-5 with TRBJ2-7, with 9 positions matching TRBD2. The CDR3 totals 15 residues. Germline assignment: CDR1 MNHEY and CDR2 SVGAGI. J lost 2 bases, V lost 4 bases, and 6 bases had no gene match. The CDR3 sequence is CASSSRLAAAYEQYF. The CDR3 DNA reads TGTGCCAGCAGTTCTCGACTAGCGGCGGCCTACGAGCAGTACTTC.

The genes are TRBV4-3 and TRBJ2-1; 11 bases line up with TRBD2. This CDR3 comprises 17 residues. Losses at the gene ends were 0 bases for V and 2 bases for J; bases not matched to a gene: 3. Germline lookup yields CDR1 LGHNA and CDR2 YSLEER. In DNA, the CDR3 is TGCGCCAGCAGCCAAGAACTAGCGGGAGCCACCTACAATGAGCAGTTCTTC. As protein: CASSQELAGATYNEQFF.

The table lists this clone with a count of one. The rearrangement uses TRBV27 and TRBJ1-2, with 12 nucleotides matching TRBD1. This CDR3 has 16 residues. V dropped 2 bases and J dropped 7; count of bases not matched to a gene: 8. Germline CDR1 reads MNHEY; CDR2 reads SMNVEV (reference sequence). CDR3 loop: CASSLGGTGGRGGYTF. As DNA, the CDR3 is TGTGCCAGCAGTTTAGGGGGGACAGGGGGCCGGGGTGGCTACACCTTC.

The V call is TRBV9, the J call TRBJ2-3; possible D gene TRBD1, 6 bases. V lost 3 bases and J 0 bases, leaving 11 bases between the germline ends. Germline assignment: CDR1 SGDLS and CDR2 YYNGEE. CDR3 length: 15 amino acids. As DNA, the CDR3 is TGTGCCAGCAGCGACAGAGGACAGAGCACAGATACGCAGTATTTT. It encodes CASSDRGQSTDTQYF. The full variable domain, with the rest looked up from reference TRBV9 and TRBJ2-3, is DSGVTQTPKHLITATGQRVTLRCSPRSGDLSVYWYQQSLDQGLQFLIQYYNGEERAKGNILERFSAQQFPDLHSELNLSSLELGDSALYFCASSDRGQSTDTQYFGPGTRLTVL.

V is TRBV6-1 and J is TRBJ1-5; D gene ambiguous. The germline V and J ends were trimmed by 3 bases and 3 bases, with 6 bases remaining between them. CDR1 is MNHNS and CDR2 is SASEGT in the germline V gene. The CDR3 is 13 amino acids. The CDR3 bases are TGTGCCAGCAGTGAGCGTATCAATCAGCCCCAGCATTTT. This translates into CASSERINQPQHF.

The rearrangement links TRBV28 to TRBJ2-7, with 10 bases that match TRBD1. The length of the CDR3 is 16 residues. Germline V gives CDR1 MDHEN, CDR2 SYDVKM. V was clipped by 2 bases and J by 7 bases; unmatched bases: 11. The CDR3 protein is CASSLEHGTGAREQYF. Here the CDR3 DNA reads TGTGCCAGCAGTTTAGAACATGGGACAGGGGCTCGAGAGCAGTACTTC.

This clone has just a few counts. The CDR3 sequence is CASSLSGRADTGELFF. The CDR3 coding sequence is TGTGCCAGCAGCTTAAGCGGGAGGGCCGACACCGGGGAGCTGTTTTTT. V usage is TRBV7-3 and J usage is TRBJ2-2; 9 bases line up with TRBD2. This CDR3 is 16 amino acids long. Per germline, CDR1 SGHTA and CDR2 FQGTGA. Trimming cost V 1 base and J 3 bases; bases outside gene matches: 3.

The rearrangement uses TRBV11-1 and TRBJ2-7, with D possibly being TRBD2 (5 bases). The germline V gene has CDR1 SGHAT and CDR2 FQDESV (reference sequence). The V and J ends lost 3 bases and 7 bases respectively, with 16 bases between them. There are 14 residues in the CDR3. CDR3 region: CASSLTTTYEEQYF. The CDR3 region has the DNA TGTGCCAGCAGCTTGACTACCACCTACGAAGAGCAGTACTTC.

The chain recombines TRBV4-2 with TRBJ2-7; 12 bases are a match to TRBD2. Trimming removed 0 bases from V and 3 bases from J; junction bases left unmatched: 12. CDR1 is LGHNA, CDR2 YNFKEQ, per germline. CDR3 length equals 19 residues. The CDR3 sequence is CASSQETMGWTSGNYEQYF. CDR3 bases: TGTGCCAGCAGCCAAGAAACAATGGGGTGGACTAGCGGGAACTACGAGCAGTACTTC.

This sequence joins TRBV30 and TRBJ1-4, with 10 positions matching TRBD1. Germline lookup yields CDR1 GTSNPN and CDR2 SVGIG (reference sequence). V lost 5 bases to trimming and J lost 7 bases; unmatched junction nucleotides: 7. The CDR3 is made up of 14 amino acids. This CDR3 is CAWFDRGRTEKLFF. The DNA for the CDR3 is TGTGCCTGGTTCGACAGGGGGCGCACTGAAAAACTGTTTTTT.

The chain uses TRBV28 and TRBJ1-4; D is undetermined. This CDR3 is built from 12 residues. Germline V gives CDR1 MDHEN, CDR2 SYDVKM. Between the trimmed V and J ends, which lost 7 bases and 6 bases, there was a span of 9 bases. The CDR3 nucleotides are TGTGCCAGCACATCGGAGGATGAAAAACTGTTTTTT. Translation gives CASTSEDEKLFF.

This chain uses TRBV4-2 with TRBJ2-7; tentative D call: TRBD1 (6 bases). CDR1 and CDR2 (germline): LGHNA, YNFKEQ. The CDR3 length is 15 residues. V shed 0 bases and J shed 2 bases, with 11 bases lying between them. As DNA, the CDR3 is TGTGCCAGCAGCCAAGATCGGACAGTAGCCTACGAGCAGTACTTC. Translating gives CASSQDRTVAYEQYF.

This chain joins TRBV5-5 and TRBJ1-4; 7 nucleotides agree with TRBD1. Germline V lookup: CDR1 SGHKS, CDR2 YYEKEE (reference sequence). This CDR3 has 16 amino acids. Trimming took 0 bases from V and 4 from J; bases not matched to a gene: 6. DNA for the CDR3: TGTGCCAGCAGCTTGGTCTGGGGACAGCTTAATGAAAAACTGTTTTTT. Encoded protein: CASSLVWGQLNEKLFF. The entire variable domain, with the rest obtained from reference TRBV5-5 and TRBJ1-4, is as follows: DAGVTQSPTHLIKTRGQQVTLRCSPISGHKSVSWYQQVLGQGPQFIFQYYEKEERGRGNFPDRFSARQFPNYSSELNVNALLLGDSALYLCASSLVWGQLNEKLFFGSGTQLSVL.

The rearrangement links TRBV28 to TRBJ1-4; D is perhaps TRBD1 (6 bases). V lost 5 bases and J lost 5, with 15 bases in between. CDR3 size: 15 residues. The V gene's germline CDR1 is MDHEN and CDR2 SYDVKM. In DNA, the CDR3 is TGTGCCAGCAGTCAGAGGACAGTGAGGAATGAAAAACTGTTTTTT. Translating it yields CASSQRTVRNEKLFF.

The chain links TRBV28 to TRBJ1-1, with 8 bases identical to TRBD1. The CDR3 has 14 residues. V lost 5 bases, J lost 3 bases, and 5 bases stayed unmatched. Germline loops: CDR1 MDHEN, CDR2 SYDVKM. CDR3 region: CASSTGGFDTEAFF. Written as DNA, the CDR3 is TGTGCCAGCAGTACAGGGGGGTTTGACACTGAAGCTTTCTTT.

V and J are TRBV27 and TRBJ1-2; 10 bases match TRBD1. V was clipped by 5 bases and J by 7 bases; unmatched bases: 7. The germline CDR1 and CDR2 sequences are MNHEY and SMNVEV (reference sequence). CDR3 length: 14 residues. The chain's CDR3 is CASSLRQGASGYTF. CDR3 in DNA: TGTGCCAGCAGTCTGAGACAGGGGGCTAGTGGCTACACCTTC.

This chain links TRBV27 with TRBJ2-3, with TRBD2 identical over 10 bases. Germline V CDR1 and CDR2: MNHEY, SMNVEV (reference sequence). This CDR3 is 17 amino acids long. Losses at the gene ends were 2 bases for V and 1 base for J; bases not matched to a gene: 6. The CDR3 DNA follows: TGTGCCAGCAGTTTAGGGCTAGCGGGAGTGGGCACAGATACGCAGTATTTT. This sequence encodes CASSLGLAGVGTDTQYF.